This T cell receptor (beta chain) was obtained from a study of cytomegalovirus exposure and HLA in healthy donors. Study at large: There were nearly 120 million unique TCR beta sequences, drawn from 180 million or so T cells, in an earlier analysis.

Study observations and caveats: The authors later linked a missense DCLRE1C variant to TCR beta V- and J-gene trimming. Earlier analysis yielded a pattern in which most TCR beta V segments were productive about 90% or about 30% of the time.

The PCR made use of 60 Vbeta and 13 Jbeta primers. TCRdb's table, derived via immunoSEQ multiplex PCR, lists solely in-frame clones and lacks some. The sample consists of about 170,000 clones, 73% of them appearing once. Note on this clone: Its antigen is as yet unknown. Additional DNA sequences in this sample encode the identical CDR3.

Germline CDR1 LGHNA, CDR2 YNFKEQ. The CDR3 length is 16 residues. Unmatched junction bases numbered 4, after V lost 0 bases and J lost 4 bases. The gene calls are TRBV4-2 and TRBJ1-3, with 9 bases fitting TRBD1. This clonotype originated in a woman under 30 in good health and CMV-seropositive. Material: PBMCs. The CDR3 DNA follows: TGTGCCAGCAGCCAAGATTACAGGGGGCAAGGAAACACCATATATTTT. Protein product: CASSQDYRGQGNTIYF.